This T cell receptor beta chain came from a study of T cells in Graves' hyperthyroidism and ophthalmopathy. As for this clonotype: Its antigen is not known.

Clinical symptoms, serum thyroxine, TRAb, thyroid ultrasound and orbital computed tomography informed diagnoses. Findings and limits, study-wide: Most thyroid clonotypes with frequency above 0.001 were detected in blood.

RNA transcripts yielded amplified TCR beta CDR3 regions. When the TCR CDR3 underwent first-round RT-PCR, the HTBI primer set was used. MiXCR, applied by TCRdb to the multiplex PCR reads, yields one record per CDR3 protein. The sample holds 400,000 to 550,000 distinct CDR3 sequences; 24% are singletons and the top ten take around 10%. The germline V gene encodes CDR1 SNHLY and CDR2 FYNNEI. The CDR3 contains 15 residues. Deletions cut 6 bases from V and 2 bases from J, with 14 bases between. Sequences were obtained from blood. The chain joins TRBV2 to TRBJ1-5; TRBD1 might be the D (5 bases). This TCR derives from a woman in her twenties or thirties with Graves' ophthalmopathy. The CDR3 sequence: CASRGPGAGNQPQHF. The CDR3 DNA reads TGTGCCAGCAGAGGACCCGGGGCGGGCAATCAGCCCCAGCATTTT. Complete variable domain (other parts from reference TRBV2 and TRBJ1-5): EPEVTQTPSHQVTQMGQEVILRCVPISNHLYFYWYRQILGQKVEFLVSFYNNEISEKSEIFDDQFSVERPDGSNFTLKIRSTKLEDSAMYFCASRGPGAGNQPQHFGDGTRLSIL.